This TCR beta chain was identified during a study of tumor-infiltrating lymphocytes in localized non-small cell lung cancer. For the study at large: Some samples were collected after neoadjuvant chemotherapy; smokers, never-smokers and several histologies were included. From each patient, both tumor and uninvolved lung, non-adjacent to tumor, were sampled. Findings of the study overall: TCR sequencing covered a subset of patients with enough tissue. Different pieces of the same tissue went to different assays, confounding technical variation with intratumor heterogeneity.

Measured with immunoSEQ multiplex PCR; TCRdb has only the in-frame clones, and not every one. The table shows over 9,000 clones, with 80% to 85% occurring only once. The V gene lost 3 bases and the J gene lost 0 bases, with 14 bases spanning the gap. Germline loops: CDR1 SGDLS, CDR2 YYNGEE. The CDR3 runs to 16 residues. Remarks on this clone: Its antigen is undetermined.

The TCR sequence derives from a human donor with non-small cell lung cancer. What was sequenced was lung tumor tissue. The chain has TRBV9 and TRBJ2-3; D is undetermined. Written as DNA, the CDR3 is TGTGCCAGCAGCGAACTCGACCTTTCTAGCACAGATACGCAGTATTTT. Amino acid sequence: CASSELDLSSTDTQYF.